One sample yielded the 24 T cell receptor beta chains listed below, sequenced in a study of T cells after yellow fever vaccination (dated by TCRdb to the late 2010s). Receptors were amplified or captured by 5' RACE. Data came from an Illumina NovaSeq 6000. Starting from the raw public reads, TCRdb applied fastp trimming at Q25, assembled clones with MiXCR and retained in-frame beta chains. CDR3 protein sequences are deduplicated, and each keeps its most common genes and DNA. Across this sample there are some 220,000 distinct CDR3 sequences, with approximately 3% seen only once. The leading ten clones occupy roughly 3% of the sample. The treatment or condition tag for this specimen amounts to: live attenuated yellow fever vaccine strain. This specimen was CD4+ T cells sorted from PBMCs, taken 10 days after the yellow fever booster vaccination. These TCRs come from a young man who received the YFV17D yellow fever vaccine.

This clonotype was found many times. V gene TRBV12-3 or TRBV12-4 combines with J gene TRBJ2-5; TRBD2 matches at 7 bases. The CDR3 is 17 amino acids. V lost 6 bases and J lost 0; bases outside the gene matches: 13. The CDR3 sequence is CASSTISGGRYQETQYF. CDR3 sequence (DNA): TGTGCCAGCAGCACTATCTCGGGCGGGAGATACCAAGAGACCCAGTACTTC.

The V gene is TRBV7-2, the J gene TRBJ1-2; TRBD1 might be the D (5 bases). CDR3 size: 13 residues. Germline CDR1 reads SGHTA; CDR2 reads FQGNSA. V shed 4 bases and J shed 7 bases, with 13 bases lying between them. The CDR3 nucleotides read TGTGCCAGCAGCTCCCCAGGGCGTGGTGGCTACACCTTC. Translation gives CASSSPGRGGYTF. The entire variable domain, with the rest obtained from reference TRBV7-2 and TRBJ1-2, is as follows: GAGVSQSPSNKVTEKGKDVELRCDPISGHTALYWYRQSLGQGLEFLIYFQGNSAPDKSGLPSDRFSAERTGGSVSTLTIQRTQQEDSAVYLCASSSPGRGGYTFGSGTRLTVV.

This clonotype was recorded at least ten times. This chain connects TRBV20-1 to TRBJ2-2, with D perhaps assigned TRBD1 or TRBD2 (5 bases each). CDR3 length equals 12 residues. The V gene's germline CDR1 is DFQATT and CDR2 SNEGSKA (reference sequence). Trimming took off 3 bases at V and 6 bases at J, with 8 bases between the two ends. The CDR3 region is CSASMGAGELFF. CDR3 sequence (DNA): TGCAGTGCTAGTATGGGGGCCGGGGAGCTGTTTTTT.

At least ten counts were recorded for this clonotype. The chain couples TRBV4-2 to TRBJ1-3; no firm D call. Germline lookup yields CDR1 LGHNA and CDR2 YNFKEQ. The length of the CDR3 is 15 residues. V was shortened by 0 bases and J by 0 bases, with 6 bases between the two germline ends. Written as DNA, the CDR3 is TGTGCCAGCAGCCAAGACCGCCTCTCTGGAAACACCATATATTTT. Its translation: CASSQDRLSGNTIYF.

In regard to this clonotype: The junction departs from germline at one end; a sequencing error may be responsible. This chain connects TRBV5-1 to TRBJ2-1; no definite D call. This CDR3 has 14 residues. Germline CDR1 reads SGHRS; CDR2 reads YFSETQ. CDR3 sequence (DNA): TGCGCCAGCACCTTGGACGGCTCCTACAATGAGCAGTTCTTC. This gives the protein CASTLDGSYNEQFF.

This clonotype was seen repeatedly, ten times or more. CDR3 DNA: TGTGCCAGCTCACCACCGGGAGCTAACTATGGCTACACCTTC. Its translation is CASSPPGANYGYTF. This sequence joins TRBV18 and TRBJ1-2; the D is unclear. Germline CDR1 reads KGHSH; CDR2 reads LQKENI. The CDR3 consists of 14 residues. V shed 0 bases and J shed 0 bases, with 5 bases lying between them. Drawing the rest from reference TRBV18 and TRBJ1-2, the complete variable domain is NAGVMQNPRHLVRRRGQEARLRCSPMKGHSHVYWYRQLPEEGLKFMVYLQKENIIDESGMPKERFSAEFPKEGPSILRIQQVVRGDSAAYFCASSPPGANYGYTFGSGTRLTVV.

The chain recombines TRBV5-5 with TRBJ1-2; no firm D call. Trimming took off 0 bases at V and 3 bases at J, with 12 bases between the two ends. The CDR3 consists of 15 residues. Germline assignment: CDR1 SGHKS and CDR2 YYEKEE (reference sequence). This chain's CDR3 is CASSLALALDYGYTF. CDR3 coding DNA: TGTGCCAGCAGCTTGGCACTGGCACTCGACTATGGCTACACCTTC.

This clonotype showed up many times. For the CDR3, the DNA is TGTGCCAGCAGCGACTACCGGCGGGGTGGGGAAAAACTGTTTTTT. Its protein product is CASSDYRRGGEKLFF. The V gene is TRBV5-5, the J gene TRBJ1-4; no clear D. The ends were cut back, 4 bases at V and 8 bases at J, with 18 bases in the middle. The CDR3 totals 15 residues. Germline values: CDR1 SGHKS, CDR2 YYEKEE (reference sequence).

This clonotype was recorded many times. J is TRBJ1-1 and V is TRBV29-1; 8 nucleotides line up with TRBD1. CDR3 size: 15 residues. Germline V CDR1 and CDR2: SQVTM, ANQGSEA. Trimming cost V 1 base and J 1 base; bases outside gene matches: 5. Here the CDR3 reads CSVEGATGANTEAFF. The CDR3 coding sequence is TGCAGCGTTGAAGGCGCGACAGGGGCGAACACTGAAGCTTTCTTT.

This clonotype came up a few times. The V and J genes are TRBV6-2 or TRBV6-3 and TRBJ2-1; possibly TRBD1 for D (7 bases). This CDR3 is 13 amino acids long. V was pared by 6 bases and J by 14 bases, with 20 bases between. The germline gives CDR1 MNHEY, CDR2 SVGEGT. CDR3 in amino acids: CASRPSAGQPEFF. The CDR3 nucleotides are TGTGCCAGCAGGCCATCCGCGGGACAGCCTGAGTTCTTC.

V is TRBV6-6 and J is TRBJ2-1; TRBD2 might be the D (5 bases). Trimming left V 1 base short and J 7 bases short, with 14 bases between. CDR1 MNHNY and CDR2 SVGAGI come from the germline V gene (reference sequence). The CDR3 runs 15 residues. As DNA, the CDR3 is TGTGCCAGCAGTTACTTTCGTCTAGCCGGTAATGAGCAGTTCTTC. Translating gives CASSYFRLAGNEQFF.

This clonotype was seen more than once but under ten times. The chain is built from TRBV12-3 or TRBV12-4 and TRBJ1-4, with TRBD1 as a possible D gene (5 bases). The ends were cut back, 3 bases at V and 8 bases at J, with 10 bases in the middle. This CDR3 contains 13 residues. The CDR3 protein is CASSFGGKEKLFF. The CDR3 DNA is TGTGCCAGCAGTTTCGGGGGGAAGGAAAAACTGTTTTTT.

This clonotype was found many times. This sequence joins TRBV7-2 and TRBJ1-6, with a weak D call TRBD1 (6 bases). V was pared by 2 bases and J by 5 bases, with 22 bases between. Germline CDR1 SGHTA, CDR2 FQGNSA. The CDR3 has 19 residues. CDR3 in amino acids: CASSLQAVRGAADNSPLHF. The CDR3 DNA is TGTGCCAGCAGCTTACAGGCAGTAAGGGGGGCCGCGGATAATTCACCCCTCCACTTT.

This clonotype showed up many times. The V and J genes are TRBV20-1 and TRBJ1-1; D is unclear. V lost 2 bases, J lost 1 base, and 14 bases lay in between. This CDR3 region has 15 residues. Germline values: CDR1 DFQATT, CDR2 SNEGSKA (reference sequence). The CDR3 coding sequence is TGCAGTGCTAGACCCAAAAAGCGCCAGAACACTGAAGCTTTCTTT. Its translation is CSARPKKRQNTEAFF.

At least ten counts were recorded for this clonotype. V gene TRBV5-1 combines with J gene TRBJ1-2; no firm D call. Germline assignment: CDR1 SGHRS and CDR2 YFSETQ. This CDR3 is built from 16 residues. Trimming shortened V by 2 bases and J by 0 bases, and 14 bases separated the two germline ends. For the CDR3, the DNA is TGCGCCAGCAGCTTCGGCAGATCTTTGGCTAACTATGGCTACACCTTC. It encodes CASSFGRSLANYGYTF.

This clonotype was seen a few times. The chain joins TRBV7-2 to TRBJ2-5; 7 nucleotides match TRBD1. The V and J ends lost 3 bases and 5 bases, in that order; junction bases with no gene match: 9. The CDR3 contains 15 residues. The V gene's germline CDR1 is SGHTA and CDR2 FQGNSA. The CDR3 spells CASSFVRGLDETQYF. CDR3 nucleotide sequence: TGTGCCAGCAGCTTCGTGAGGGGGCTCGATGAGACCCAGTACTTC.

The CDR3, as DNA: TGTGCCACCAGTGATCCGACAGGGGCAGGGGAGCTGTTTTTT. It yields the protein CATSDPTGAGELFF. The rearrangement joins TRBV24-1 to TRBJ2-2, with 8 nucleotides matching TRBD1. Germline CDR1 KGHDR, CDR2 SFDVKD. CDR3 length: 14 residues. V dropped 3 bases and J dropped 8; count of bases not matched to a gene: 4.

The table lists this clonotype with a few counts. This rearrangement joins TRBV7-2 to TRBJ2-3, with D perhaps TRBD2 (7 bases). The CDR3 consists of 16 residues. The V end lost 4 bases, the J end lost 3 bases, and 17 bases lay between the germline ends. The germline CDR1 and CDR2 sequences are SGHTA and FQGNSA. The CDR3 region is CASSSSTGGLTDTQYF. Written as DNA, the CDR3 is TGTGCCAGCAGCTCAAGTACGGGGGGCCTTACAGATACGCAGTATTTT. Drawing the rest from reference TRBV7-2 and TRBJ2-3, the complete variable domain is GAGVSQSPSNKVTEKGKDVELRCDPISGHTALYWYRQSLGQGLEFLIYFQGNSAPDKSGLPSDRFSAERTGGSVSTLTIQRTQQEDSAVYLCASSSSTGGLTDTQYFGPGTRLTVL.

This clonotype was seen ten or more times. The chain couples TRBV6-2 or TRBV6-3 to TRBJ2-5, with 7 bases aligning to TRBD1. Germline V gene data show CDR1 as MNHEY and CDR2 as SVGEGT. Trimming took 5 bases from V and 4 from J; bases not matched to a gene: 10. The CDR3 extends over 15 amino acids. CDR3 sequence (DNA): TGTGCCAGCAGTAAGCCAACAGGGGCGAGAGAGACCCAGTACTTC. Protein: CASSKPTGARETQYF.

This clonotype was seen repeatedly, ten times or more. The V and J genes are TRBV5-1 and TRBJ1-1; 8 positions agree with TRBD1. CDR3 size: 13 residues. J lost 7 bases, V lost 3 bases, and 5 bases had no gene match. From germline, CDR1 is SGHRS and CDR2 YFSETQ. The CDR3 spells CASSSGTGYEAFF. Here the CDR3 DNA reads TGCGCCAGCAGCTCCGGGACAGGTTATGAAGCTTTCTTT.

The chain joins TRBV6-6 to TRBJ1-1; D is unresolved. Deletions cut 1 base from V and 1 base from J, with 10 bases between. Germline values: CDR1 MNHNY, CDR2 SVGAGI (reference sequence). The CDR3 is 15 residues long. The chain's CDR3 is CASSYFFTTNTEAFF. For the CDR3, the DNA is TGTGCCAGCAGTTACTTCTTCACGACGAACACTGAAGCTTTCTTT.

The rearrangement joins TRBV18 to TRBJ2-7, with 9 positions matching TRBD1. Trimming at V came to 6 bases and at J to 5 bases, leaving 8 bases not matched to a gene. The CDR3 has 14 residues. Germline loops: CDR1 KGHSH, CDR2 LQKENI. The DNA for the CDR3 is TGTGCCAGCTCCTCCGGGACAGGGCCCGACGAGCAGTACTTC. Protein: CASSSGTGPDEQYF.

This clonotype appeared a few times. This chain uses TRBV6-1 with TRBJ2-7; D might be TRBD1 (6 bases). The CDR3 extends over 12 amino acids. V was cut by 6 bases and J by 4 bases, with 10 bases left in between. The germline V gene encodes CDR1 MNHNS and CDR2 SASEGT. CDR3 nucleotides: TGTGCCAGCAGAACAGGGCCTTACGAGCAGTACGTC. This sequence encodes CASRTGPYEQYV.

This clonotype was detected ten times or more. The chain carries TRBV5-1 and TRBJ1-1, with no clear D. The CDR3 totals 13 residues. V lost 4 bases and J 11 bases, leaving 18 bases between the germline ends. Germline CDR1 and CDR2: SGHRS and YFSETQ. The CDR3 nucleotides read TGCGCCAGCAGCCCCCGTCCCGGGGATCGGGCTTTCTTT. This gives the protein CASSPRPGDRAFF.